These T cell receptor beta chains were read from a single sample in a study of T cell responses to AZD1222 COVID-19 vaccine. Repertoires were generated with immunoSEQ multiplex PCR, while TCRdb's copy carries only in-frame clones and drops some. The sample lists about 110,000 clones, 85% to 95% occurring once. Sample: peripheral blood, taken on day 0 of AZD1222 vaccination. Receptor source: an adult in good health. The CDR3 runs from the conserved cysteine through the conserved F or W. The D gene is left open where the match is weak. Where a row states a size, it is once, few, many or the class of an expanded clone; other rows omit it.

v_call	clone_size	d_call	j_call	cdr3_nt	cdr3_aa
TRBV30	NA	TRBD2	TRBJ2-2	TGTGCCTGGAGTACATTCATTTTAGCGGGGGCGTTGAGCGGGGAGCTGTTTTTT	CAWSTFILAGALSGELFF
TRBV18	NA	TRBD1	TRBJ1-2	TGTGCCAGCTCACCATCCCGACGACAGGGGGGCTTTAACTATGGCTACACCTTC	CASSPSRRQGGFNYGYTF
TRBV3-1/TRBV3-2	NA	TRBD1	TRBJ1-6	TGTGCCAGCAGCCTGGACAGGGATCGGTCACCCCTCCACTTT	CASSLDRDRSPLHF
TRBV5-4	NA	NA	TRBJ2-2	TGTGCCAGCAGCCAGGGACGGATTAACACCGGGGAGCTGTTTTTT	CASSQGRINTGELFF
TRBV19	NA	NA	TRBJ1-1	TGTGCCAGTAGGGTAGGGACTGAAGCTTTCTTT	CASRVGTEAFF
TRBV3-1/TRBV3-2	NA	NA	TRBJ1-6	TGTGCCAGCAGCCAGGGGGATGGACTAAATTCACCCCTCCACTTT	CASSQGDGLNSPLHF
TRBV5-1	once	TRBD2	TRBJ2-2	TGCGCCAGCAACTTGGGGGGGACGGACACCGGGGAGCTGTTTTTT	CASNLGGTDTGELFF
TRBV29-1	NA	NA	TRBJ2-2	TGCAGCGTTCTAGCCTACACCGGGGAGCTGTTTTTT	CSVLAYTGELFF
TRBV7-3	NA	NA	TRBJ2-2	TGTGCCAGCAGCTTGGAGGTCTTGGGGACCGGGGAGCTGTTTTTT	CASSLEVLGTGELFF
TRBV15	few	NA	TRBJ1-1	TGTGCCACCAGCAGAGACCACAGGAGAACGAACACTGAAGCTTTCTTT	CATSRDHRRTNTEAFF
TRBV10-3	NA	NA	TRBJ1-1	TGTGCCATCAGTCTGATGAACACTGAAGCTTTCTTT	CAISLMNTEAFF
TRBV28	NA	NA	TRBJ2-4	TGTGCCAGCACGGAGGGGGGCCAATCCAAAAACATTCAGTACTTC	CASTEGGQSKNIQYF
TRBV7-6	NA	NA	TRBJ2-7	TGTGCCAGCACCTCCGGATCAGACGAGCAGTACTTC	CASTSGSDEQYF
TRBV19	NA	NA	TRBJ2-5	TGTGCCAGTAGTATAGCGTCATCTACCCCCCAGTACTTC	CASSIASSTPQYF
TRBV19	NA	TRBD1	TRBJ1-6	TGTGCCAGTTGGGACAGGCCTCTTTATAATTCACCCCTCCACTTT	CASWDRPLYNSPLHF
TRBV7-6	NA	NA	TRBJ1-5	TGTGCCAGCAGCTTAGGAACAGTAAGGGGTCAGCCCCAGCATTTT	CASSLGTVRGQPQHF
TRBV30	NA	TRBD1	TRBJ1-2	TGTGCCTGGTTAGGGACAGGGGGCTTCTATGGCTACACCTTC	CAWLGTGGFYGYTF
TRBV5-1	NA	TRBD2	TRBJ2-2	TGCGCCAGCAGCCAGGTAGCGGGGAACACCGGGGAGCTGTTTTTT	CASSQVAGNTGELFF
TRBV28	NA	NA	TRBJ2-6	TGTGCCAGCAGGCGTTTCTCTGGGGCCAACGTCCTGACTTTC	CASRRFSGANVLTF
TRBV11-2	NA	TRBD2	TRBJ2-7	TGTGCCAGCAGCTCTGGACTAGCGGGGAGCCACGAGCAGTACTTC	CASSSGLAGSHEQYF
TRBV11-1	NA	TRBD1	TRBJ1-4	TGTGCCAGCAGAACAGGGGGAGATGAAAAACTGTTTTTT	CASRTGGDEKLFF
TRBV28	once	NA	TRBJ2-1	TGTGCCAGCAGTTCAGCGGGCCCGGCTCGGAATGAGCAGTTCTTC	CASSSAGPARNEQFF
TRBV28	NA	NA	TRBJ2-7	TGTGCCAGCAGGGGACGGCTAGGGGTTTACGAGCAGTACTTC	CASRGRLGVYEQYF
TRBV10-3	NA	NA	TRBJ1-5	TGTGCCATCAGGCCGGACCCCAATCAGCCCCAGCATTTT	CAIRPDPNQPQHF
TRBV10-1	NA	TRBD1	TRBJ2-7	TGCGCCACAACGGACAGGGCGGGCGAGCAGTACTTC	CATTDRAGEQYF
TRBV2	NA	TRBD1	TRBJ1-2	TGTGCCGGGCACGTACAGGGGGATGGTGGCTACACCTTC	CAGHVQGDGGYTF
TRBV5-4	NA	NA	TRBJ1-6	TGTGCCAGCAGCTTCGCCAGGTATAATTCACCCCTCCACTTT	CASSFARYNSPLHF
TRBV5-1	NA	NA	TRBJ1-4	TGCGCCAGCAGCGGCGGTAGGACGGCTGTGAATGAAAAACTGTTTTTT	CASSGGRTAVNEKLFF
TRBV20-1	NA	NA	TRBJ2-7	TGCAGTGCTAGTAAGGGGATGAACGAGCAGTACTTC	CSASKGMNEQYF
TRBV5-4	NA	NA	TRBJ2-2	TGTGCCAGCAGCTTTCCCGGCAGACAGCACACCGGGGAGCTGTTTTTT	CASSFPGRQHTGELFF
TRBV19	NA	NA	TRBJ1-3	TGTGCCAGTAGTGCTACTTGGGGGTTTGGAAACACCATATATTTT	CASSATWGFGNTIYF